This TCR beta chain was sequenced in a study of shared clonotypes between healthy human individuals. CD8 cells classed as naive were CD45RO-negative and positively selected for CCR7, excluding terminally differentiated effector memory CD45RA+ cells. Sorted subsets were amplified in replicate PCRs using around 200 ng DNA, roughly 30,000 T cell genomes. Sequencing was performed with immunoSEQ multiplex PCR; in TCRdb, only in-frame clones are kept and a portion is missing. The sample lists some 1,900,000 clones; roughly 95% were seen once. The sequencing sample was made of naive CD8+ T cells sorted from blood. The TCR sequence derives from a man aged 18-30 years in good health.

The CDR3 here is CASSLDWSGNQPQHF. The CDR3 DNA sequence: TGTGCCAGCAGCCTCGATTGGAGCGGCAATCAGCCCCAGCATTTT. The chain employs TRBV7-8 and TRBJ1-5, with D unresolved. The CDR3 has 15 amino acids. Germline values: CDR1 SGHVS, CDR2 FQNEAQ. The V and J ends lost 5 bases and 2 bases respectively, with 13 bases between them.